The rows below give T cell receptor beta chains drawn from one sample of a study of vaccination and CD4 T cells after COVID-19. TCRdb reprocessed the PCR reads with MiXCR, giving one entry per CDR3 protein. Of about 21,000 distinct CDR3 sequences in the sample, under 75% were seen once. The specimen was CD4+ T cells from blood, collected before SARS-CoV-2 vaccination. All receptors come from a human donor who had recovered from COVID-19. CDR3s include the opening cysteine and the closing phenylalanine or tryptophan. D genes are given only for firm matches. Clone size is shown for a subset of rows, as once, few, many or a class of expanded clone.

V: TRBV6-1
J: TRBJ2-6
size: NA
D: NA
DNA: TGTGCCAGCAGTGGCGGCAGTAGGGGGACTGGGGCCAACGTCCTGACTTTC
CDR3: CASSGGSRGTGANVLTF

V: TRBV5-1
J: TRBJ1-1
size: NA
D: TRBD1
DNA: TGCGCCAGCAGCCCGACAGGGAATGCGGGCACTGAAGCTTTCTTT
CDR3: CASSPTGNAGTEAFF

V: TRBV6-2/TRBV6-3
J: TRBJ2-5
size: once
D: TRBD2
DNA: TGTGCCAGCAGTCGACCAGGACTAGCCGGAGAGACCCAGTACTTC
CDR3: CASSRPGLAGETQYF

V: TRBV6-5
J: TRBJ1-1
size: NA
D: NA
DNA: TGTGCCAGCAGTTCCGAGACGAACACTGAAGCTTTCTTT
CDR3: CASSSETNTEAFF

V: TRBV28
J: TRBJ1-6
size: NA
D: NA
DNA: TGTGCCAGCAGTTCGCCCCAAGTGGGGTCACCCCTCCACTTT
CDR3: CASSSPQVGSPLHF

V: TRBV20-1
J: TRBJ1-1
size: few
D: TRBD1
DNA: TGCAGTGCTAGAGCCGGGACAGGGGGAGCTTTCTTT
CDR3: CSARAGTGGAFF

V: TRBV7-9
J: TRBJ2-3
size: NA
D: NA
DNA: TGTGCCGGAGGGGATGGGGATACGCAGTATTTT
CDR3: CAGGDGDTQYF

V: TRBV20-1
J: TRBJ1-5
size: few
D: NA
DNA: TGCAGTGCTAGCCCTAGGGGCAGGAGCAATCAGCCCCAGCATTTT
CDR3: CSASPRGRSNQPQHF

V: TRBV2
J: TRBJ1-2
size: NA
D: NA
DNA: TGTGCCAGCAGTGAGCGATGGCGGGAGGGCTACACCTTC
CDR3: CASSERWREGYTF

V: TRBV7-9
J: TRBJ2-7
size: NA
D: NA
DNA: TGTGCCAGCAGCTTCCTAGGGGCTCCCTCGGAGCAGTACTTC
CDR3: CASSFLGAPSEQYF

V: TRBV19
J: TRBJ2-3
size: NA
D: NA
DNA: TGTGCCAGTAGCAACGGGGGAGCTAGCACAGATACGCAGTATTTT
CDR3: CASSNGGASTDTQYF

V: TRBV20-1
J: TRBJ1-3
size: NA
D: NA
DNA: TGCAGTGCTGTGGGGGGTTTGGGAAACACCATATATTTT
CDR3: CSAVGGLGNTIYF

V: TRBV20-1
J: TRBJ1-3
size: NA
D: NA
DNA: TGCAGTGCTAAGCATCCGGGGGGTTACGGAAACACCATATATTTT
CDR3: CSAKHPGGYGNTIYF

V: TRBV20-1
J: TRBJ2-7
size: NA
D: TRBD1
DNA: TGCAGTGCTAGAGAAGAGGTAGGGGGCGACCAGCAGTACTTC
CDR3: CSAREEVGGDQQYF

V: TRBV19
J: TRBJ2-7
size: NA
D: NA
DNA: TGTGCCAGTAGTGTCTCCGGGACCAGCGGCCACCGCTCCTACGAGCAGTACTTC
CDR3: CASSVSGTSGHRSYEQYF

V: TRBV19
J: TRBJ2-3
size: NA
D: NA
DNA: TGTGCCAGTAGTATAGGGGGGGAAGATACGCAGTATTTT
CDR3: CASSIGGEDTQYF

V: TRBV4-3
J: TRBJ2-2
size: NA
D: NA
DNA: TGCGCCAGCAGCCAAGGCGAGAGGGCAAGTGGGGAGCTGTTTTTT
CDR3: CASSQGERASGELFF

V: TRBV2
J: TRBJ1-2
size: NA
D: NA
DNA: TGTGCCAGCACCATCGGAATACGGGGGGTGAGCTATGGCTACACCTTC
CDR3: CASTIGIRGVSYGYTF

V: TRBV19
J: TRBJ1-1
size: NA
D: NA
DNA: TGTGCCAGTACCCTGCGAGGGGGCACTGAAGCTTTCTTT
CDR3: CASTLRGGTEAFF

V: TRBV18
J: TRBJ1-2
size: NA
D: NA
DNA: TGTGCCAGCTCACCCCTGGGGGCTGATGGCTACACCTTC
CDR3: CASSPLGADGYTF

V: TRBV20-1
J: TRBJ2-3
size: NA
D: TRBD1
DNA: TGCAGTCTTCCCCTACAGGGGGAGGTAGATACGCAGTATTTT
CDR3: CSLPLQGEVDTQYF

V: TRBV20-1
J: TRBJ1-3
size: NA
D: NA
DNA: TGCAGTGCTAGAGATCTCCGGACGGGCCATGACACCATATATTTT
CDR3: CSARDLRTGHDTIYF

V: TRBV7-2
J: TRBJ1-1
size: NA
D: NA
DNA: TGTGCCAGCAGCTTAGTCCCCAGTCCGAATTATGAAGCTTTCTTT
CDR3: CASSLVPSPNYEAFF

V: TRBV20-1
J: TRBJ1-1
size: NA
D: NA
DNA: TGCAGTGCTCCGAAGGTTCTGGAAGGGAACACTGAAGCTTTCTTT
CDR3: CSAPKVLEGNTEAFF

V: TRBV20-1
J: TRBJ1-5
size: few
D: NA
DNA: TGCAGTGCTAGATGGGGGTACTTGGCCAATCAGCCCCAGCATTTT
CDR3: CSARWGYLANQPQHF

V: TRBV30
J: TRBJ2-3
size: NA
D: NA
DNA: TGTGCTGCAGGGGAGAAAACAGATACGCAGTATTTT
CDR3: CAAGEKTDTQYF

V: TRBV4-1
J: TRBJ2-1
size: NA
D: TRBD1
DNA: TGCGCCAGCAGCCAACCGGGACAGCTTTACAATGAGCAGTTCTTC
CDR3: CASSQPGQLYNEQFF

V: TRBV20-1
J: TRBJ1-1
size: few
D: NA
DNA: TGCAGTGCTAGAGTGGGGAACACTGAAGCTTTCTTT
CDR3: CSARVGNTEAFF

V: TRBV6-2/TRBV6-3
J: TRBJ1-2
size: NA
D: TRBD1
DNA: TGTGCCAGCAGTCGCGGACAGGGAGGTAACTATGGCTACACCTTC
CDR3: CASSRGQGGNYGYTF

V: TRBV20-1
J: TRBJ2-1
size: NA
D: TRBD2
DNA: TGCAGTGCTAGTGAGCGGGGGATTCAGTCCTACAATGAGCAGTTCTTC
CDR3: CSASERGIQSYNEQFF

V: TRBV20-1
J: TRBJ1-2
size: NA
D: NA
DNA: TGCAGTGCTAGAGTACAGACTAACTATGGCTACACCTTC
CDR3: CSARVQTNYGYTF

V: TRBV7-6
J: TRBJ1-6
size: NA
D: TRBD1
DNA: TGTGCCAGCAGCATGACAGGGAATTCACCCCTCCACTTT
CDR3: CASSMTGNSPLHF

V: TRBV27
J: TRBJ2-3
size: NA
D: TRBD1
DNA: TGTGCCAGCACAGTTTGGGGGCGCCCGGGACAGGGATCAGATACGCAGTATTTT
CDR3: CASTVWGRPGQGSDTQYF

V: TRBV19
J: TRBJ1-2
size: NA
D: TRBD1
DNA: TGTGCCAGTAGTATTCCGGGACAGGGTGGAGGAGGCTACACCTTC
CDR3: CASSIPGQGGGGYTF

V: TRBV11-3
J: TRBJ2-2
size: NA
D: TRBD1
DNA: TGTGCCAGCAGCTTAGTCTCGGGACAGGGGAACACCGGGGAGCTGTTTTTT
CDR3: CASSLVSGQGNTGELFF

V: TRBV7-2
J: TRBJ1-2
size: NA
D: NA
DNA: TGTGCCAGCAGCTCCTCCTTTGTGGGGGGGGCTGTCACCTTC
CDR3: CASSSSFVGGAVTF

V: TRBV12-3/TRBV12-4
J: TRBJ1-6
size: NA
D: NA
DNA: TGTGCCAGCAGTACAGGGAATTCACCCCTCCACTTT
CDR3: CASSTGNSPLHF

V: TRBV15
J: TRBJ1-4
size: few
D: NA
DNA: TGTGCCACCAGCAGCCAGGGGTCGACTAATGAAAAACTGTTTTTT
CDR3: CATSSQGSTNEKLFF

V: TRBV24-1
J: TRBJ1-2
size: NA
D: TRBD1
DNA: TGTGCCACCAGTGCCTCTTCAGGGGGCCGCCCTTATGGCTACACCTTC
CDR3: CATSASSGGRPYGYTF

V: TRBV20-1
J: TRBJ2-2
size: NA
D: TRBD1
DNA: TGCAGTGCCAGTGGGACAGGGGTTTCCGCCGGGGAGCTGTTTTTT
CDR3: CSASGTGVSAGELFF

V: TRBV10-3
J: TRBJ2-2
size: NA
D: NA
DNA: TGTGCCATCAGTGACCAGGGGGGAGTTATCGGGGAGCTGTTTTTT
CDR3: CAISDQGGVIGELFF

V: TRBV6-2/TRBV6-3
J: TRBJ2-5
size: few
D: NA
DNA: TGTGCCAGCAGCCGCCAAGAGACCCAGTACTTC
CDR3: CASSRQETQYF